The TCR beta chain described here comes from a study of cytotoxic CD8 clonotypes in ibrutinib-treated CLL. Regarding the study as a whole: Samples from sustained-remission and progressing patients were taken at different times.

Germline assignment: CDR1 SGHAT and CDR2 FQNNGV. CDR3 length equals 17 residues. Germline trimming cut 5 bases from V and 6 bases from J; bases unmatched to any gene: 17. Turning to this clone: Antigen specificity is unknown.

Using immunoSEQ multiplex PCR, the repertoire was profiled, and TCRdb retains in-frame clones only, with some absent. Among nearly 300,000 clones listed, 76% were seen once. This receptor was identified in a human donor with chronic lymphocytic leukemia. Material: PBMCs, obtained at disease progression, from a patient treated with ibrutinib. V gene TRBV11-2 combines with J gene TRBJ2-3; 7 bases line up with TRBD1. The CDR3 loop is CASSLAWDRPTYDTQYF. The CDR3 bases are TGTGCCAGCAGCCTAGCCTGGGACAGACCAACCTATGATACGCAGTATTTT.